This T cell receptor (beta chain) was recovered during a study of cytomegalovirus exposure and HLA in healthy donors. Broader study findings: While the bulk of TCR sequences proved rare, some public TCRs turned up in many donors. A later analysis found that most CMV-associated TCR beta chains appeared HLA-restricted. It is likely that the observed cluster of highly shared sequence variants was a sequencing artifact.

The CDR3 has 16 residues. V lost 6 bases and J lost 0, with 16 bases in between. Germline V gene sequence: CDR1 SGHAT, CDR2 FQNNGV. Turning to this clone: Its specificity is unknown.

PCR amplification relied on 60 Vbeta primers (plus 13 Jbeta primers). Sequencing used immunoSEQ multiplex PCR; TCRdb keeps in-frame clones, though not all of them. The sample lists 100,000 to 150,000 clones, roughly 17% occurring once. The source of this sequence is a female donor in good health and CMV-seropositive. The rearrangement uses TRBV11-2 and TRBJ2-3; TRBD1 is a possible D gene (6 bases). Sequenced material: PBMCs. CDR3 protein: CASSANGQTSTDTQYF. The CDR3 coding sequence is TGTGCCAGCAGTGCGAACGGACAGACTAGCACAGATACGCAGTATTTT.